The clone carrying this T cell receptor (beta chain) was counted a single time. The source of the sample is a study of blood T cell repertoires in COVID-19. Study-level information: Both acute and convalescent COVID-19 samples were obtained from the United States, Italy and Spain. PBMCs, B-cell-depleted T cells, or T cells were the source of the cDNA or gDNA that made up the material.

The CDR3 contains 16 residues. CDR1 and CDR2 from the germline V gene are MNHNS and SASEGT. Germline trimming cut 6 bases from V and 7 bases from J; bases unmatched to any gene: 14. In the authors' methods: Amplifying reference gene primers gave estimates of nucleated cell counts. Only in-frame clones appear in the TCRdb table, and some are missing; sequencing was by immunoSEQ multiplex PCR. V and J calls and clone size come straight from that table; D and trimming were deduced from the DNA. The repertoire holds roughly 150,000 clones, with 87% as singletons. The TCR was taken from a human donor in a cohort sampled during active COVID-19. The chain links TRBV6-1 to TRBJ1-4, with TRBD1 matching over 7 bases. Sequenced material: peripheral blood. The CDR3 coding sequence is TGTGCCAGCAGGGAATCCTCGACAGGGAGAGGTGAAAAACTGTTTTTT. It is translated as CASRESSTGRGEKLFF.